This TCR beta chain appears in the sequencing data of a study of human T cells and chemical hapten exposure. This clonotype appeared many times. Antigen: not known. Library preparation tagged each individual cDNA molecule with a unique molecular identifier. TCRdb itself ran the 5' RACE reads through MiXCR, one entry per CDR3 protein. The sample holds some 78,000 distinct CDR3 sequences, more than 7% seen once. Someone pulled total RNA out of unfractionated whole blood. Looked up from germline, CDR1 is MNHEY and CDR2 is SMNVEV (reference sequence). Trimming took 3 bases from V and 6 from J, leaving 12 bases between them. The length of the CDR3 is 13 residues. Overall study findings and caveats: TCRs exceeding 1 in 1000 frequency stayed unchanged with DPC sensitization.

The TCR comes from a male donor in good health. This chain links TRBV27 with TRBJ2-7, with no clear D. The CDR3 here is CASSLVGSGEQYF. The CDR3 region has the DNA TGTGCCAGCAGTTTGGTAGGGTCCGGCGAGCAGTACTTC.